Below, 21 T cell receptor beta chains from the same sample are listed, as sequenced in a study of molecular identifiers for immune sequencing clone quantification. TCRdb re-called the PCR reads with MiXCR, one entry per CDR3 protein. The table has roughly 93,000 distinct CDR3 sequences, around 19% seen once. The sequencing sample was made of naive CD8+ T cells from blood, with Jurkat cell RNA spiked in. Subset reported: FACS-sorted CD8+CD4-CCR7+CD45RA+ naive T cells. Receptors originate from a human donor in good health. Some libraries in this study had Jurkat cell RNA spiked in.

This clonotype was counted many times. The chain employs TRBV6-2 or TRBV6-3 and TRBJ1-1; 8 bases agree with TRBD1. With V trimmed by 4 bases and J by 7 bases, 8 bases remained unmatched. Per germline, CDR1 MNHEY and CDR2 SVGEGT. The CDR3 extends over 14 amino acids. The CDR3 region is CASSSTGVYLEAFF. DNA of the CDR3: TGTGCCAGCAGTTCGACAGGGGTTTATCTTGAAGCTTTCTTT.

This chain connects TRBV7-9 to TRBJ1-2; 7 bases align to TRBD1. The CDR3 spans 13 residues. The germline gives CDR1 SEHNR, CDR2 FQNEAQ (reference sequence). V was pared by 3 bases and J by 8 bases, with 6 bases of the junction left unmatched. In DNA, the CDR3 is TGTGCCAGCAGCTTCTCACAGGGGCGAGGCTACACCTTC. Amino acids: CASSFSQGRGYTF.

This clonotype has ten or more counts. The chain is built from TRBV29-1 and TRBJ2-7, with TRBD1 identical over 8 bases. The V gene's germline CDR1 is SQVTM and CDR2 ANQGSEA. V was clipped by 3 bases and J by 4 bases; unmatched bases: 8. The CDR3 extends over 14 amino acids. This chain's CDR3 is CSVEGQGARYEQYF. The CDR3 DNA follows: TGCAGCGTTGAGGGCCAGGGGGCGCGTTACGAGCAGTACTTC.

This clonotype was seen at least ten times. The chain links TRBV12-3 or TRBV12-4 to TRBJ2-3, with 8 positions matching TRBD1. V trimming: 6 bases; J trimming: 0 bases; junction bases outside the gene matches: 8. The CDR3 extends over 16 amino acids. The CDR3, as DNA: TGTGCCAGCAGAGGGATGGGACAGGTTAGCACAGATACGCAGTATTTT. This codes for CASRGMGQVSTDTQYF.

This clonotype was counted many times. The chain links TRBV2 to TRBJ2-1; weak D call: TRBD2 (5 bases). V was pared by 2 bases and J by 0 bases, with 5 bases between. This CDR3 comprises 14 residues. Germline V gene data show CDR1 as SNHLY and CDR2 as FYNNEI. CDR3 sequence: CASSERGSYNEQFF. The CDR3 DNA reads as TGTGCCAGCAGTGAACGGGGCTCCTACAATGAGCAGTTCTTC.

As regards this clonotype: This could be a read error, since a much larger clone is one nucleotide away. The chain employs TRBV20-1 and TRBJ2-7; D possibly corresponds to TRBD2 (5 bases). Germline V gene data show CDR1 as DFQATT and CDR2 as SNEGSKA (reference sequence). The CDR3 length is 13 residues. CDR3 sequence (DNA): TGCAGTGCTAGAGGGGAGCCGATCGACGAGCGGTACTTC. Protein product: CSARGEPIDERYF.

This clonotype appeared many times. V gene TRBV19 combines with J gene TRBJ1-5, with no clear D. The CDR3 is 15 amino acids. V shed 1 base and J shed 4 bases, with 11 bases lying between them. The germline V gene encodes CDR1 LNHDA and CDR2 SQIVND (reference sequence). CDR3 amino acids: CASSIGAFPNQPQHF. Written as DNA, the CDR3 is TGTGCCAGTAGTATAGGGGCTTTTCCAAATCAGCCCCAGCATTTT.

Turning to this clonotype: This sequence may be a read error, since a much larger clone differs from it by one base. The genes are TRBV5-4 and TRBJ1-6; TRBD1 is a possible D gene (5 bases). With 2 bases removed from V and 11 bases from J, the gap between germline ends came to 20 bases. The V gene's germline CDR1 is SGHNT and CDR2 YYREEE (reference sequence). The CDR3 consists of 16 residues. The CDR3 is CASSFFGGGGDTPLHF. As DNA, the CDR3 is TGTGCCAGCAGCTTTTTTGGGGGAGGTGGGGATACACCCCTCCACTTT.

This clonotype was recorded only once. For the CDR3, the DNA is TGTGCCAGCAGCTCCGGGACAGATCCTGAAAAACTGTTTTTT. Residues: CASSSGTDPEKLFF. This sequence joins TRBV7-6 and TRBJ1-4; TRBD1 aligns across 7 bases. CDR1 is SGHVS and CDR2 is FNYEAQ in the germline V gene. Trimming at V came to 4 bases and at J to 7 bases, leaving 6 bases not matched to a gene. The CDR3 covers 14 residues. The variable domain in full, completed from reference TRBV7-6 and TRBJ1-4, reads GAGVSQSPRYKVTKRGQDVALRCDPISGHVSLYWYRQALGQGPEFLTYFNYEAQQDKSGLPNDRFSAERPEGSISTLTIQRTEQRDSAMYRCASSSGTDPEKLFFGSGTQLSVL.

Of note for this clonotype: A much more abundant neighbour one base away suggests this may be a read error. This is likely a read error, given that the CDR3 carries no conserved phenylalanine or tryptophan at its end. The V call is TRBV19, the J call TRBJ1-2; a weak D match, TRBD1 (5 bases). The germline V gene encodes CDR1 LNHDA and CDR2 SQIVND (reference sequence). The CDR3 runs to 13 residues. V lost 3 bases and J lost 7, with 12 bases in between. The CDR3 DNA reads TGTGCCAGTAGTATTGGGGCAGGGAGTGGCTACACCTCC. It is translated as CASSIGAGSGYTS.

This clonotype was detected ten times or more. CDR3 sequence: CSANSYSGANSYNEQFF. CDR3 bases: TGCAGTGCCAATTCTTATAGCGGGGCAAACTCCTACAATGAGCAGTTCTTC. V is TRBV20-1 and J is TRBJ2-1; 8 bases are a match to TRBD2. This CDR3 is built from 17 residues. Trimming at V came to 6 bases and at J to 0 bases, leaving 13 bases not matched to a gene. CDR1 and CDR2 from the germline V gene are DFQATT and SNEGSKA (reference sequence).

This clonotype occurred many times. The chain carries TRBV19 and TRBJ2-5, with D hard to call. The CDR3 consists of 13 residues. Germline assignment: CDR1 LNHDA and CDR2 SQIVND (reference sequence). The V and J ends lost 8 bases and 5 bases respectively, with 15 bases between them. The CDR3 spells CASSMWGWETQYF. CDR3 DNA: TGTGCCAGTTCTATGTGGGGATGGGAGACCCAGTACTTC.

This clonotype was counted ten times or more. V is TRBV4-1 and J is TRBJ2-1; D call uncertain. Trimming took off 8 bases at V and 7 bases at J, with 9 bases between the two ends. This CDR3 contains 11 residues. From germline, CDR1 is MGHRA and CDR2 YSYEKL. CDR3 in amino acids: CASAGLNEQFF. CDR3 nucleotides: TGCGCCAGCGCCGGGCTGAATGAGCAGTTCTTC.

In its sample, this clonotype was seen many times. V gene TRBV6-7 combines with J gene TRBJ2-3, with D tentatively TRBD2 (7 bases). TRBV6-7 is identified as an open reading frame with a role that is uncertain. Between the trimmed V and J ends, which lost 2 bases and 1 base, there was a span of 10 bases. The CDR3 has 15 amino acids. The CDR3 DNA is TGTGCCAGCAGTTACAGGCGGGGGCGCACAGATACGCAGTATTTT. Protein: CASSYRRGRTDTQYF.

A few counts support this clonotype. The junction departs from the called germline gene at one end, perhaps through a read error. The rearrangement joins TRBV9 to TRBJ2-4, with D perhaps being TRBD1 or TRBD2 (5 bases each). CDR3 length: 12 amino acids. Germline-derived CDR1 and CDR2 are SGDLS and YYNGEE. The CDR3 DNA follows: TGTGCCAGCTCCGGGGCCAAAAGCATTCAGTACTTC. This translates into CASSGAKSIQYF.

Many counts were recorded for this clonotype. J is TRBJ2-5 and V is TRBV27, with TRBD2 as a possible D gene (5 bases). Germline loops: CDR1 MNHEY, CDR2 SMNVEV (reference sequence). The length of the CDR3 is 13 residues. Trimming removed 2 bases at V and 4 bases at J, with 8 bases between. This CDR3 is CASSLRGSETQYF. CDR3 sequence (DNA): TGTGCCAGCAGTTTACGCGGGTCAGAGACCCAGTACTTC.

To note about this clonotype: A single base separates this from a much larger clone, so it may be a read error. The V and J genes are TRBV27 and TRBJ2-6, with D tentatively TRBD1 or TRBD2 (6 bases each). The length of the CDR3 is 16 residues. Germline loops: CDR1 MNHEY, CDR2 SMNVEV (reference sequence). The CDR3 nucleotides are TGTGCCAGCAGTGTAAGGGGGGCCTCTGGGGCCAACGTCCTGGCTTTC. Translated, it gives CASSVRGASGANVLAF.

On this clonotype: This may be a read error: a much more frequent sequence differs by one nucleotide. This chain uses TRBV28 with TRBJ2-5, with D unclear. V lost 3 bases and J lost 0, with 11 bases in between. This CDR3 comprises 15 residues. The V gene's germline CDR1 is MDHEN and CDR2 SYDVKM. This CDR3 is CASSFVLMHQETQYF. Here the CDR3 DNA reads TGTGCCAGCAGTTTTGTCCTGATGCACCAAGAGACCCAGTACTTC.

Ten or more counts support this clonotype. CDR3 bases: TGTGCCAGCAGTCCCGCCGGGACAGGAGGCGAGCAGTACTTC. It encodes CASSPAGTGGEQYF. The gene calls are TRBV27 and TRBJ2-7, with 8 positions matching TRBD1. This CDR3 spans 14 amino acids. Germline values: CDR1 MNHEY, CDR2 SMNVEV (reference sequence). V lost 5 bases and J lost 6; bases outside the gene matches: 9.

At least ten counts were recorded for this clonotype. CDR3 sequence: CASSKLTEYTEAFF. The CDR3, as DNA: TGTGCCAGCAGCAAACTGACAGAGTACACTGAAGCTTTCTTT. The chain has TRBV7-9 and TRBJ1-1; D is perhaps TRBD1 (5 bases). There are 14 residues in the CDR3. The germline V gene has CDR1 SEHNR and CDR2 FQNEAQ (reference sequence). V was trimmed by 5 bases and J by 3 bases, leaving 13 bases between them.

This clonotype appeared many times. This chain joins TRBV6-5 and TRBJ1-2, with a tentative D call TRBD1 (5 bases). The germline gives CDR1 MNHEY, CDR2 SVGAGI. Trimming shortened V by 0 bases and J by 4 bases, and 18 bases separated the two germline ends. The CDR3 extends over 17 amino acids. This CDR3 reads CASSYSQYEGELYGYTF. DNA for the CDR3: TGTGCCAGCAGTTACTCGCAGTATGAAGGGGAACTCTATGGCTACACCTTC.